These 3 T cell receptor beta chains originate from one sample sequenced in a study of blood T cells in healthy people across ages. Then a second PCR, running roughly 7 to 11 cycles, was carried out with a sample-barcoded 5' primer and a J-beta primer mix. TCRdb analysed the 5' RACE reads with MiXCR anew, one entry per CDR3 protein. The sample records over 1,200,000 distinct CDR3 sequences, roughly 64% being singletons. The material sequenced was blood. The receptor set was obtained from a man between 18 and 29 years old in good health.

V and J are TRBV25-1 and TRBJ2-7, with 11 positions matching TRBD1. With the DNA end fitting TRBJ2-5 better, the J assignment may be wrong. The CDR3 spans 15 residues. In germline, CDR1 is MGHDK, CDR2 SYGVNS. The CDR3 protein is CASSETGTGGWTQYF. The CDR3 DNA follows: TGTGCCAGCAGTGAAACCGGGACAGGGGGATGGACCCAGTACTTC.

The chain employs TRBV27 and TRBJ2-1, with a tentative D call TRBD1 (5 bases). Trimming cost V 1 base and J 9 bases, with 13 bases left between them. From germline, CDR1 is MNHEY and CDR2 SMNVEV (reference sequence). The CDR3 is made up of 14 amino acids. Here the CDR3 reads CASSLFQGTGEQFF. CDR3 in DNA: TGTGCCAGCAGTTTATTTCAGGGCACAGGTGAGCAGTTCTTC.

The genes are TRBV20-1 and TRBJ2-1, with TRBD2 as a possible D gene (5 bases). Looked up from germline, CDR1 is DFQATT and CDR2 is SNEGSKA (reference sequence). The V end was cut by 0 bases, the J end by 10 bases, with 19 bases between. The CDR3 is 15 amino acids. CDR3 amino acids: CSARDHSYGVWEQFF. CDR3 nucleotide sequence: TGCAGTGCTAGAGATCATAGTTACGGGGTTTGGGAGCAGTTCTTC.